This entry lists 7 T cell receptor beta chains sequenced from one sample in a study of CD8+ T cells in alopecia areata. Following extraction, RNA underwent reverse transcription to cDNA, which served as the sequencing template. Some clones are missing from TCRdb's copy, which holds only in-frame ones; the method was immunoSEQ multiplex PCR. This table holds 95,000 to 120,000 clones, 59% found once. Sequenced sample: CD8+ T cells sorted from blood. Receptor source: a human donor in good health.

The chain recombines TRBV5-4 with TRBJ1-2; D is uncertain. V was clipped by 0 bases and J by 0 bases, with 18 bases between them. The germline gives CDR1 SGHNT, CDR2 YYREEE (reference sequence). The length of the CDR3 is 18 residues. CDR3 DNA sequence: TGTGCCAGCAGCTTGGAGTCAGGATACTACTCAGCTAACTATGGCTACACCTTC. This gives the protein CASSLESGYYSANYGYTF.

This clone has more than one count but fewer than ten. The CDR3 DNA follows: TGTGCCAGTAGTAAGTCGACCTACGAGCAGTACTTC. It codes for CASSKSTYEQYF. The genes are TRBV19 and TRBJ2-7; D is unclear. V lost 4 bases to trimming and J lost 2 bases, with 6 bases between them. This CDR3 has 12 amino acids. The germline CDR1 and CDR2 sequences are LNHDA and SQIVND (reference sequence).

CDR3 nucleotide sequence: TGCGCCAGCAGCTTGCCGCGGGGCTCAGGAACTGAAGCTTTCTTT. It encodes CASSLPRGSGTEAFF. This chain links TRBV5-1 with TRBJ1-1; D may be TRBD1 (5 bases). CDR3 length equals 15 residues. The V gene's germline CDR1 is SGHRS and CDR2 YFSETQ. Between the trimmed V and J ends, which lost 1 base and 5 bases, there was a span of 15 bases.

The chain combines TRBV29-1 with TRBJ2-7; 8 bases align to TRBD1. Germline CDR1 is SQVTM and CDR2 is ANQGSEA. The junction had 10 bases not matched to a gene; V was cut back by 2 bases and J by 4 bases. This CDR3 comprises 15 residues. CDR3 protein: CSVENPGTGAYEQYF. The DNA for the CDR3 is TGCAGCGTTGAAAACCCCGGGACAGGCGCATACGAGCAGTACTTC.

This chain links TRBV13 with TRBJ2-1; D is possibly TRBD1 (6 bases). The CDR3 is made up of 15 amino acids. The V gene's germline CDR1 is PRHDT and CDR2 FYEKMQ (reference sequence). The germline V and J ends were trimmed by 4 bases and 0 bases, with 10 bases remaining between them. Here the CDR3 reads CASSSTGRSYNEQFF. The DNA for the CDR3 is TGTGCCAGCAGCTCAACAGGGCGCTCCTACAATGAGCAGTTCTTC.

In regard to this clone: The same CDR3 is also encoded by other DNA sequences in this sample. The chain's CDR3 is CASSFTGEEQYF. The CDR3 DNA reads as TGTGCCAGCAGCTTCACAGGGGAAGAGCAGTACTTC. This sequence joins TRBV7-9 and TRBJ2-7, with 7 nucleotides matching TRBD1. With V trimmed by 3 bases and J by 7 bases, 3 bases remained unmatched. The CDR3 contains 12 residues. Germline CDR1 and CDR2: SEHNR and FQNEAQ (reference sequence).

V is TRBV4-1 and J is TRBJ1-1, with D hard to call. The CDR3 is 14 residues long. Germline lookup yields CDR1 MGHRA and CDR2 YSYEKL. V was shortened by 5 bases and J by 4 bases, with 14 bases between the two germline ends. CDR3 residues: CASSGVSGGTEAFF. The CDR3 bases are TGCGCCAGCAGCGGTGTATCGGGCGGCACTGAAGCTTTCTTT.